This T cell receptor (beta chain) was identified in a study of T-cell memory formation after mild COVID-19. Study at large: Largely, the TCR clusters proved donor specific.

Findings of the study overall: Second-wave clones reaching peak frequency on day 37 lacked confirmed SARS-CoV-2 specificity. Largely, contracting CD4+ clones fell within CM and EM, and contracting CD8+ clones within EMRA.

The CDR3 is made up of 14 amino acids. CDR1 is MDHEN, CDR2 SYDVKM, per germline. V was shortened by 6 bases and J by 0 bases, with 10 bases between the two germline ends. This clonotype was seen repeatedly, ten times or more. Its antigen is not known. TCRdb reprocessed the 5' RACE reads with MiXCR, giving one entry per CDR3 protein. The table records about 360,000 distinct CDR3 sequences, 13% to 15% of them present only once. The sequencing sample was made of PBMCs or a T cell subset sorted from them (not recorded which). The chain links TRBV28 to TRBJ2-3; weak D call: TRBD1 (6 bases). This clonotype originated in a man between 18 and 29 years old who had mild COVID-19 (a few samples of this study predate the infection). Cell type and time point are not known. CDR3 sequence (DNA): TGTGCCAGCAGAACAGGGATGAGCACAGATACGCAGTATTTT. It codes for CASRTGMSTDTQYF.